This record concerns one TCR beta chain sequence. The antigen it binds to is not known. No base qualities exist here, and no much larger clone lies one base off it. This entry belongs to a study of neoadjuvant nivolumab and ipilimumab in lung cancer (dated by TCRdb to the early 2020s). Regarding the complete study: In the NEOSTAR trial, nivolumab was administered intravenously at 3 mg/kg on days 1, 15 and 29, and the combination arm also received ipilimumab 1 mg/kg on day 1 only. The primary trial endpoint was the major pathologic response (MPR) rate in the intention-to-treat population in each study arm. A total of around 45 patients with operable NSCLC were treated in the trial, with some 23 randomized to nivolumab monotherapy and some 20 randomized to nivolumab plus ipilimumab. TCR repertoires were compared between pretherapy (baseline) peripheral blood and tumors resected at surgery after neoadjuvant immune checkpoint blockade. Matched pretherapy and resected tumor pairs were analyzed for seven patients, of whom four received nivolumab and three received nivolumab plus ipilimumab.

Trimming removed 6 bases from V and 5 bases from J; the gene matches leave 6 bases unexplained. Reading from cysteine to phenylalanine, the CDR3 counts 15 amino acids. Of the read, only the CDR3 DNA is kept; its 45 bases are in frame from base 1. Looking up the germline V gene yields CDR1 MNHNS and CDR2 SASEGT. This specimen's time point label, interpreted: at surgical resection after neoadjuvant nivolumab +/- ipilimumab. Samples came from the phase 2 randomized NEOSTAR trial, which tested neoadjuvant nivolumab or nivolumab plus ipilimumab followed by surgery in operable NSCLC. The investigation overall reported the following: TCR sequencing was performed in a small number of samples. Resected tumors had greater TCR richness and clonality than tumor-adjacent uninvolved lung, and increases were observed in more dual-therapy-treated tumors. From pretherapy to surgery, tumor T-cell richness and clonality went up in three of three dual-therapy tumors, versus only two of four nivolumab-treated tumors. Richness in tumors resected after neoadjuvant therapy showed a positive correlation with pretherapy blood TCR richness (Spearman R ~ 0.82). No significant correlation was found between TCR clonality and pathologic tumor regression, and only one major-pathologic-response sample was available for the clonality analysis.

The library came from the immunoSEQ multiplex PCR assay. In the source study's methods: Repertoires were summarized by richness and clonality, and significantly expanded and contracted clones were identified between pre- and post-therapy samples. Here the immuneACCESS table is served through TCRdb, limited to in-frame sequences with V and J called. Missing clones are a known gap in these copies; in checked studies unresolved V genes cover under half, and the rest lacks a known reason. Clone size and V and J calls were adopted from that table, with D and trimming inferred from the DNA. The table for this sample lists 25,000 to 35,000 clones; more than 85% of them were counted only once. The ten largest make up around 2% of the sample.

The chain links TRBV6-1 with TRBJ2-7, and 14 junction bases match TRBD2. The sequence was collected from an adult with non-small cell lung cancer. Sequencing was performed on peripheral blood, taken after neoadjuvant nivolumab, alone or with ipilimumab, at or shortly before surgery. The nucleotide sequence is given as TGTGCCAGCAGCATCTGGGGACTAGCGGGAGACGAGCAGTACTTC. Its amino acids are CASSIWGLAGDEQYF.